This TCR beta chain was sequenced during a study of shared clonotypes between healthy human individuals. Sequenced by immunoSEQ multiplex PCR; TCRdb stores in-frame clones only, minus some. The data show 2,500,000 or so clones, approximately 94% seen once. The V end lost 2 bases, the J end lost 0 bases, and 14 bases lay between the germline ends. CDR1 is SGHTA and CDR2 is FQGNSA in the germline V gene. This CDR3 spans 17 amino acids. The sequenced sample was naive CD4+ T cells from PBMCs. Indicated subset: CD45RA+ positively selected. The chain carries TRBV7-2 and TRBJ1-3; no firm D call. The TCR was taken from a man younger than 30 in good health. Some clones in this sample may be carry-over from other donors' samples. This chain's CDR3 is CASSLFLVMSSGNTIYF. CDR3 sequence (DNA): TGTGCCAGCAGCTTATTTTTAGTGATGAGCTCTGGAAACACCATATATTTT.